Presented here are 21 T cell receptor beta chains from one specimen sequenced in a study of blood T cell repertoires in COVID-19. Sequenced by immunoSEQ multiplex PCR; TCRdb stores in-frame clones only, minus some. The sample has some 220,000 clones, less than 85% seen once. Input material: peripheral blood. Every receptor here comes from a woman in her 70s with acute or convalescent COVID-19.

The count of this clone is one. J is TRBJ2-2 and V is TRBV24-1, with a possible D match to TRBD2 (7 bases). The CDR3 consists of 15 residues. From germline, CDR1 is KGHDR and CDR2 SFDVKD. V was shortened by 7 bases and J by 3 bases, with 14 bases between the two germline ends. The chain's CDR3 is CATRPGGTYTGELFF. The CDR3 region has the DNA TGTGCCACCAGGCCCGGGGGGACATACACCGGGGAGCTGTTTTTT.

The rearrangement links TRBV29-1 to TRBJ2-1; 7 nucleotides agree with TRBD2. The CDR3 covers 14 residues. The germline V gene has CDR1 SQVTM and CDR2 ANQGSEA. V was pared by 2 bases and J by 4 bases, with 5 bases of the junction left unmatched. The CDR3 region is CSVEPREGYNEQFF. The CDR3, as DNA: TGCAGCGTTGAACCCAGGGAGGGATACAATGAGCAGTTCTTC.

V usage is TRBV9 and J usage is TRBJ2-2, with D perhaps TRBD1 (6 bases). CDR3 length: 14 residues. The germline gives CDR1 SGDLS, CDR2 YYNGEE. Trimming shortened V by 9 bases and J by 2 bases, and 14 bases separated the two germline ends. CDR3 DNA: TGTGCCACCAGGTACAGGGATAACACCGGGGAGCTGTTTTTT. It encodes CATRYRDNTGELFF.

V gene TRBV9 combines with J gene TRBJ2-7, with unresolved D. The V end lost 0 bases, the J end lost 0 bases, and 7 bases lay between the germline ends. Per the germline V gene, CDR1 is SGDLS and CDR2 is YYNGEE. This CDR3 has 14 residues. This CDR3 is CASSVDGSSYEQYF. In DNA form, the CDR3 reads TGTGCCAGCAGCGTAGACGGTAGCTCCTACGAGCAGTACTTC.

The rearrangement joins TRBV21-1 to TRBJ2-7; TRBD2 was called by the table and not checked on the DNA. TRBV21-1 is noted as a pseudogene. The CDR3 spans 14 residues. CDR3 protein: CASTDGTGLYEQYV. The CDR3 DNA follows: TGTGCCAGCACCGACGGGACTGGACTTTACGAGCAGTACGTC.

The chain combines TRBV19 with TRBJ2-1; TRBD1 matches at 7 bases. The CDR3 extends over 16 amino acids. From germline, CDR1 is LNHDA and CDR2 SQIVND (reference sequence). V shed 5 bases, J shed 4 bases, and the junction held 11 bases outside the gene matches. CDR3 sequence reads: CASSPRQGVSYNEQFF. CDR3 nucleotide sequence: TGTGCCAGTAGTCCCCGACAGGGAGTTTCATACAATGAGCAGTTCTTC.

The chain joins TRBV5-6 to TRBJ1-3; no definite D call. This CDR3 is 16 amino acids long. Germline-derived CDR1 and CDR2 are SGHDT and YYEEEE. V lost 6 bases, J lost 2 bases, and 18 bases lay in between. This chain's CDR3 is CASTLQGGSPGNTIYF. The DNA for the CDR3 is TGTGCCAGCACCCTGCAAGGCGGATCTCCTGGAAACACCATATATTTT.

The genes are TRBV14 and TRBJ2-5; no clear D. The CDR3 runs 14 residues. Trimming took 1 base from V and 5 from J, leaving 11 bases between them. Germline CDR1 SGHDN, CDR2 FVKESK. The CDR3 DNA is TGTGCCAGCAGCCAAGTCCCAGGAAAGGAGACCCAGTACTTC. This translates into CASSQVPGKETQYF.

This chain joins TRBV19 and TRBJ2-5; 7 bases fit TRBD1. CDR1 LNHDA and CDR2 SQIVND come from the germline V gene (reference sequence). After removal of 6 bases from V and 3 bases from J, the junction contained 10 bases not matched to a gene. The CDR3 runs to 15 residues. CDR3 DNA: TGTGCCAGTAGCCCGAGGCATGACAGGGAAGAGACCCAGTACTTC. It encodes CASSPRHDREETQYF.

The CDR3 reads CASSPESYRGSTEAFF. CDR3 DNA sequence: TGTGCCAGCAGCCCTGAAAGTTACAGGGGAAGCACTGAAGCTTTCTTT. The gene calls are TRBV5-4 and TRBJ1-1; 7 bases are shared with TRBD1. CDR3 size: 16 residues. Germline values: CDR1 SGHNT, CDR2 YYREEE (reference sequence). Trimming removed 4 bases from V and 4 bases from J; junction bases left unmatched: 13.

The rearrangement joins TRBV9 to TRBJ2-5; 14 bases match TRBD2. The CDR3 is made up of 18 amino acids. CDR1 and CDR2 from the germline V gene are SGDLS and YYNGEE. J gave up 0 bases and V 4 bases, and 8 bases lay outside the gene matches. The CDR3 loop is CASSLGLAGGLYQETQYF. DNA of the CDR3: TGTGCCAGCAGCCTCGGACTAGCGGGGGGATTGTACCAAGAGACCCAGTACTTC.

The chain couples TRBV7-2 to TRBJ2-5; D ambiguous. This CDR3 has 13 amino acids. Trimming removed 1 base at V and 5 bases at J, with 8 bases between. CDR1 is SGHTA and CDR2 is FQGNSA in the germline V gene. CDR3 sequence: CASSLGVWETQYF. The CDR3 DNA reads TGTGCCAGCAGCTTAGGAGTGTGGGAGACCCAGTACTTC. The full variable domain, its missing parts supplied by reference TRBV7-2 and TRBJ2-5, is GAGVSQSPSNKVTEKGKDVELRCDPISGHTALYWYRQSLGQGLEFLIYFQGNSAPDKSGLPSDRFSAERTGGSVSTLTIQRTQQEDSAVYLCASSLGVWETQYFGPGTRLLVL.

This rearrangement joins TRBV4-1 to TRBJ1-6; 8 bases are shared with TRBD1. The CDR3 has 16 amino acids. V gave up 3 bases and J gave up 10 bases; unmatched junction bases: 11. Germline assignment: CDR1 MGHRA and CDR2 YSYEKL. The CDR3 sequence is CASSQSPGQVESPLHF. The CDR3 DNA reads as TGCGCCAGCAGCCAGTCTCCGGGACAGGTGGAGTCACCCCTCCACTTT.

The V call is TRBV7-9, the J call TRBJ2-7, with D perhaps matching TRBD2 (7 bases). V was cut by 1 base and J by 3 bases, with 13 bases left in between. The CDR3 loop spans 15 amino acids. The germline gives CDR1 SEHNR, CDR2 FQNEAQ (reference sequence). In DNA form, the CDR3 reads TGTGCCAGCAGCTTAGACGCGGGGGCGTACTACGAGCAGTACTTC. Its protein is CASSLDAGAYYEQYF.

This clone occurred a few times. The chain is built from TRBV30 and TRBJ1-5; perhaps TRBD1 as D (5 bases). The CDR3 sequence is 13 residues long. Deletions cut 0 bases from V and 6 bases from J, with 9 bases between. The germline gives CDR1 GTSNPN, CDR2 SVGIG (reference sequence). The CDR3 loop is CAWSVGTSQPQHF. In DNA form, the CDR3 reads TGTGCCTGGAGTGTCGGGACTAGTCAGCCCCAGCATTTT.

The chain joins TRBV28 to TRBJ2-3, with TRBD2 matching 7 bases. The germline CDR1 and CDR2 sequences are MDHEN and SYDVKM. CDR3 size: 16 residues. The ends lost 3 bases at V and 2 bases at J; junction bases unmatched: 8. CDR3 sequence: CASSFPSGATTDTQYF. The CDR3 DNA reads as TGTGCCAGCAGTTTCCCAAGCGGGGCCACCACAGATACGCAGTATTTT.

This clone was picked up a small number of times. The CDR3 DNA is TGTGCCAGCAGCGTTGGGACAGGGGGCTCCTACGAGCAGTACTTC. It yields the protein CASSVGTGGSYEQYF. The gene calls are TRBV27 and TRBJ2-7; 11 bases are a match to TRBD1. The CDR3 length is 15 residues. Losses at the gene ends were 6 bases for V and 0 bases for J; bases not matched to a gene: 4. Germline assignment: CDR1 MNHEY and CDR2 SMNVEV (reference sequence).

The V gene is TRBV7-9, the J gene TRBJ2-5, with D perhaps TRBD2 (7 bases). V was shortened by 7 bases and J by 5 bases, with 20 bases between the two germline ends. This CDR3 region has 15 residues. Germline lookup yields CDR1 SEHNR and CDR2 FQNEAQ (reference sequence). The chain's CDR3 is CASTSSEGGIETQYF. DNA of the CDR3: TGTGCCAGCACCTCAAGCGAGGGGGGGATTGAGACCCAGTACTTC. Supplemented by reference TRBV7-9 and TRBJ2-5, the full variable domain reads DTGVSQNPRHKITKRGQNVTFRCDPISEHNRLYWYRQTLGQGPEFLTYFQNEAQLEKSRLLSDRFSAERPKGSFSTLEIQRTEQGDSAMYLCASTSSEGGIETQYFGPGTRLLVL.

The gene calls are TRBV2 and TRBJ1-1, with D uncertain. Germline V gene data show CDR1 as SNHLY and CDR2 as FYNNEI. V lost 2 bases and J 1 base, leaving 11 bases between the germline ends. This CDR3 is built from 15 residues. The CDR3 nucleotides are TGTGCCAGCAGTGAAAGTACCCGGGGGAACACTGAAGCTTTCTTT. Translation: CASSESTRGNTEAFF. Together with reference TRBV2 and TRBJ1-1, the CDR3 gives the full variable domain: EPEVTQTPSHQVTQMGQEVILRCVPISNHLYFYWYRQILGQKVEFLVSFYNNEISEKSEIFDDQFSVERPDGSNFTLKIRSTKLEDSAMYFCASSESTRGNTEAFFGQGTRLTVV.

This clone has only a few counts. In DNA, the CDR3 is TGTGCCAGCAGCTTAACTAGCGGGGGCTTCTACGAGCAGTACTTC. This sequence encodes CASSLTSGGFYEQYF. The chain combines TRBV7-3 with TRBJ2-7; 9 nucleotides agree with TRBD2. Germline values: CDR1 SGHTA, CDR2 FQGTGA. This CDR3 has 15 residues. V dropped 0 bases and J dropped 3; count of bases not matched to a gene: 3.

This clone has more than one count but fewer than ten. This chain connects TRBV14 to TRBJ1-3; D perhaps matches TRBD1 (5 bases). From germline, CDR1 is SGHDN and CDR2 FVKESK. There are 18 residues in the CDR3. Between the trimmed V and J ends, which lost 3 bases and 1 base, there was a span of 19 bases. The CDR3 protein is CASSHLAGRDRSGNTIYF. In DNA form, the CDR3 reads TGTGCCAGCAGCCACTTAGCGGGGAGGGACCGATCTGGAAACACCATATATTTT.